This T cell receptor beta chain was sequenced during a study of Tregs in tolerant kidney transplant recipients. Related graft donors supplied nonmyeloablative bone marrow transplants, and mixed chimerism was transient. Germline CDR1 GTSNPN, CDR2 SVGIG (reference sequence). The CDR3 loop spans 15 amino acids. V lost 0 bases, J lost 2 bases, and 12 bases lay in between. Sequencing was performed with immunoSEQ multiplex PCR; in TCRdb, only in-frame clones are kept and a portion is missing. Of 80,000 or so clones detected, about 91% appear once; the ten largest clones hold around 1.6%. Sequencing used CD4+ T cells from blood (PBMCs), obtained 24 months after the transplant. This chain uses TRBV30 with TRBJ2-3; D possibly corresponds to TRBD2 (5 bases). The clonotype was recovered from a human patient who received a combined kidney and bone marrow transplant. Some T cells may trace back to the graft donor. CDR3 sequence (DNA): TGTGCCTGGAGTGTAGCTCTAGCACTCACAGATACGCAGTATTTT. Translation gives CAWSVALALTDTQYF.